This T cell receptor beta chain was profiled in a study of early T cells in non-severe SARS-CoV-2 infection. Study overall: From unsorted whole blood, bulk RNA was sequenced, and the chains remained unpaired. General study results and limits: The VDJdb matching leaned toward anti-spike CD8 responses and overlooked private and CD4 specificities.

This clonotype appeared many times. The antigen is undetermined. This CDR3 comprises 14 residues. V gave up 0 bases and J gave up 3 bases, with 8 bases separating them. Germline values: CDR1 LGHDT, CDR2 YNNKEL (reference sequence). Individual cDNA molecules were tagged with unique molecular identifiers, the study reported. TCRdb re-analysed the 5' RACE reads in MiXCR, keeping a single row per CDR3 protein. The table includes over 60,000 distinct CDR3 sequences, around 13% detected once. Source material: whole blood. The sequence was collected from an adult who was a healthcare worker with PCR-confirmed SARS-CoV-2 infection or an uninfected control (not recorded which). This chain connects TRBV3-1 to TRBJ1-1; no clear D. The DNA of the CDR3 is TGTGCCAGCAGCCAAGACGACGGTTACACTGAAGCTTTCTTT. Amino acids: CASSQDDGYTEAFF.